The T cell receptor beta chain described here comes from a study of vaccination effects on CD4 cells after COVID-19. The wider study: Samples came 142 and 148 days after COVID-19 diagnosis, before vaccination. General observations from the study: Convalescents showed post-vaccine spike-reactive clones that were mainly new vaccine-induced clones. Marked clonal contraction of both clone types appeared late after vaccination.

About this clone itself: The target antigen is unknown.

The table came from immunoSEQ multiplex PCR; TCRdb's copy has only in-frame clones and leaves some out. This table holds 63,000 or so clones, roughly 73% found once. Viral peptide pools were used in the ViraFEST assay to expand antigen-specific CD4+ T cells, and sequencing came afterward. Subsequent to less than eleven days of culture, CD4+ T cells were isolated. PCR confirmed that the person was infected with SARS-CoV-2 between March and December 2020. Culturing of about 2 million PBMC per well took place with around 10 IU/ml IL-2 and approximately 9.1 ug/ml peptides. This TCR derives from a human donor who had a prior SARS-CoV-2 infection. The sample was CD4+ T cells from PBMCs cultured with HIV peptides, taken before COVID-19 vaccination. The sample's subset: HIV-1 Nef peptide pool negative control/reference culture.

CDR3 DNA sequence: TGTGCCAGCAGCCTGATGAGCGGTACCGGGGAGCTGTTTTTT. Translating gives CASSLMSGTGELFF. This chain links TRBV7-9 with TRBJ2-2; the D gene is possibly TRBD2 (5 bases). Germline V gene sequence: CDR1 SEHNR, CDR2 FQNEAQ (reference sequence). CDR3 size: 14 residues. V lost 5 bases and J 5 bases, leaving 12 bases between the germline ends.